This TCR beta chain was documented in a study of blood T cell repertoires in COVID-19. Some clones are missing from TCRdb's copy, which holds only in-frame ones; the method was immunoSEQ multiplex PCR. The sample lists more than 95,000 clones; 90% to 95% were seen once. The CDR3 has 15 residues. The germline CDR1 and CDR2 sequences are SGHRS and YFSETQ. J gave up 0 bases and V 2 bases, and 5 bases lay outside the gene matches. Material: peripheral blood. This sequence joins TRBV5-1 and TRBJ2-7, with 7 positions matching TRBD2. This sequence originates from a man in his fifties with COVID-19, enrolled during active disease. CDR3 bases: TGCGCCAGCAGCTTTACTAGCGATAGCTCCTACGAGCAGTACGTC. It yields the protein CASSFTSDSSYEQYV.